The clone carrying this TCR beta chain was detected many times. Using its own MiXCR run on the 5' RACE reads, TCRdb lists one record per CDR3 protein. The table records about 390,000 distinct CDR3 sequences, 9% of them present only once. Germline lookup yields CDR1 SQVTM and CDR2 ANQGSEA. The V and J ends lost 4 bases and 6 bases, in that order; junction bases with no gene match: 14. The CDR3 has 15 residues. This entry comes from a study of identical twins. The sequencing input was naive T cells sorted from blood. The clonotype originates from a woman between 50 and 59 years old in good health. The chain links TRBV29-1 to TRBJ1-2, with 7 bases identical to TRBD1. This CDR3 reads CSVVILGQASDGYTF. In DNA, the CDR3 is TGCAGCGTTGTGATTTTAGGACAGGCCTCCGATGGCTACACCTTC.